The 11 T cell receptor beta chains in this list originate from one sample, sequenced in a study of vaccination and CD4 T cells after COVID-19. Cultured CD4+ T-cell DNA underwent Oncomine TCR Beta short-read sequencing. TCRdb analysed the PCR reads with MiXCR anew, one entry per CDR3 protein. The repertoire has some 3,300 distinct CDR3 sequences, around 17% of them found once; the top ten carry 23%. Treatment noted: approximately 10-day PBMC culture with coronavirus spike peptide pools or control peptides (ViraFEST assay). Their antigens remain unidentified. Material for sequencing was CD4+ T cells from blood, cultured in vitro. These receptors were taken from a human donor who had recovered from COVID-19.

The genes are TRBV30 and TRBJ2-1; 8 positions agree with TRBD1. The germline gives CDR1 GTSNPN, CDR2 SVGIG (reference sequence). The CDR3 is 14 amino acids. V lost 0 bases and J lost 9; bases outside the gene matches: 7. The DNA of the CDR3 is TGTGCCTGGAGTGTAGGGCAGGGGGCAGCTGAGCAGTTCTTC. Its translation: CAWSVGQGAAEQFF.

This clonotype was counted only a few times. This chain links TRBV7-9 with TRBJ2-1, with D possibly being TRBD1 or TRBD2 (7 bases each). This CDR3 has 16 amino acids. Germline V CDR1 and CDR2: SEHNR, FQNEAQ (reference sequence). Deletions cut 5 bases from V and 0 bases from J, with 14 bases between. The CDR3 coding sequence is TGTGCCAGCAGCAAGGGGGCGGGGGCCTCCTACAATGAGCAGTTCTTC. This sequence encodes CASSKGAGASYNEQFF.

The table lists this clonotype with a few counts. The rearrangement links TRBV2 to TRBJ2-2; D is ambiguous. The CDR3 is 14 amino acids. The ends were cut back, 10 bases at V and 4 bases at J, with 16 bases in the middle. Per the germline V gene, CDR1 is SNHLY and CDR2 is FYNNEI. The CDR3 loop reads CATRLDVTTGELFF. The CDR3 DNA follows: TGTGCCACTCGCTTGGACGTCACCACCGGGGAGCTGTTTTTT. Full variable domain (rest looked up from reference TRBV2 and TRBJ2-2): EPEVTQTPSHQVTQMGQEVILRCVPISNHLYFYWYRQILGQKVEFLVSFYNNEISEKSEIFDDQFSVERPDGSNFTLKIRSTKLEDSAMYFCATRLDVTTGELFFGEGSRLTVL.

This clonotype was seen only a few times. The V call is TRBV6-1, the J call TRBJ2-1, with TRBD2 matching over 9 bases. J lost 6 bases, V lost 6 bases, and 6 bases had no gene match. Germline V CDR1 and CDR2: MNHNS, SASEGT. This CDR3 has 14 amino acids. CDR3: CASSQTSGFNEQFF. For the CDR3, the DNA is TGTGCCAGCAGCCAGACTAGCGGATTCAATGAGCAGTTCTTC.

J is TRBJ2-7 and V is TRBV28, with unresolved D. Trimming stripped 9 bases from V and 6 bases from J, with 15 bases between. The CDR3 length is 12 residues. Germline CDR1 is MDHEN and CDR2 is SYDVKM. CDR3 loop: CASSVQLAEQYF. CDR3 bases: TGTGCCAGTTCGGTCCAGTTGGCCGAGCAGTACTTC.

This clonotype rates as medium-sized. The rearrangement links TRBV7-9 to TRBJ1-1, with D unresolved. CDR3 size: 13 residues. Trimming cost V 1 base and J 0 bases, with 3 bases left between them. CDR1 SEHNR and CDR2 FQNEAQ come from the germline V gene (reference sequence). In DNA, the CDR3 is TGTGCCAGCAGCTTAGAAATGAACACTGAAGCTTTCTTT. Translated, it gives CASSLEMNTEAFF.

Comments on this clonotype: Possible read error: a much larger clone is one base away. This chain uses TRBV19 with TRBJ1-5; the D gene is possibly TRBD1 (5 bases). V lost 5 bases to trimming and J lost 5 bases, with 16 bases between them. In germline, CDR1 is LNHDA, CDR2 SQIVND (reference sequence). The CDR3 runs to 15 residues. Written as DNA, the CDR3 is TGTGCCAGTAGTGTACCGGGGCGATACGATCAGCCCCAGCATTTT. Translation gives CASSVPGRYDQPQHF.

The genes are TRBV5-1 and TRBJ2-7, with 7 nucleotides matching TRBD1. CDR3 length: 15 amino acids. V was clipped by 6 bases and J by 0 bases; unmatched bases: 9. Germline V gene lookup returns CDR1 SGHRS and CDR2 YFSETQ. CDR3: CASTPGTESSYEQYF. The CDR3 DNA sequence: TGCGCCAGCACCCCCGGGACAGAGAGCTCCTACGAGCAGTACTTC.

On this clonotype itself: A much more abundant neighbour one base away suggests this may be a read error. The chain recombines TRBV6-6 with TRBJ1-5; no clear D gene. Trimming pared 10 bases from V and 2 bases from J, leaving 12 bases between. This CDR3 has 13 residues. Germline V gives CDR1 MNHNY, CDR2 SVGAGI (reference sequence). CDR3 region: CAIRQAGNQPQHF. Written as DNA, the CDR3 is TGTGCCATCCGGCAGGCGGGCAATCAGCCCCAGCATTTT.

In its sample, this clonotype is medium-sized. The DNA for the CDR3 is TGTGCCAGCAGTTCGTATTCAGGGGGCAACACCGGGGAGCTGTTTTTT. Translated, it gives CASSSYSGGNTGELFF. This chain uses TRBV6-5 with TRBJ2-2, with TRBD1 matching 8 bases. The CDR3 spans 16 residues. With V trimmed by 4 bases and J by 2 bases, 6 bases remained unmatched. The germline V gene has CDR1 MNHEY and CDR2 SVGAGI.

The J gene is TRBJ1-6, the V gene TRBV11-2, with D unresolved. Trimming removed 1 base at V and 11 bases at J, with 6 bases between. Germline CDR1 SGHAT, CDR2 FQNNGV. The CDR3 sequence is 12 residues long. Written as DNA, the CDR3 is TGTGCCAGCAGCTTAGTTCGAGCACCCCTCCACTTT. This codes for CASSLVRAPLHF.